These 27 T cell receptor beta chains came from one sample sequenced in a study of graft-versus-host responses after intestinal transplantation. For these TCRs, the target antigens are not known. Generated by immunoSEQ multiplex PCR, the TCRdb table keeps only in-frame clones and is missing some. This table holds about 41,000 clones, 85% to 95% found once. This sample comprised unstimulated CD8+ T cells sorted from spleen or lymph node cells, obtained before transplant. The receptors stem from a human donor who was the organ donor for an intestinal transplant.

The gene calls are TRBV7-4 and TRBJ1-4, with 9 bases identical to TRBD1. The CDR3 contains 20 residues. Germline values: CDR1 SGHVT, CDR2 SQSDAQ. J gave up 0 bases and V 0 bases, and 11 bases lay outside the gene matches. CDR3 amino acids: CASSLAGGQGVVPTNEKLFF. CDR3 bases: TGTGCCAGCAGCTTAGCGGGGGGACAGGGTGTTGTTCCAACTAATGAAAAACTGTTTTTT.

This clone was detected only once. The chain links TRBV27 to TRBJ2-5, with 8 nucleotides matching TRBD1. The V gene's germline CDR1 is MNHEY and CDR2 SMNVEV (reference sequence). With 2 bases clipped from V and 1 base from J, the junction kept 0 bases outside the gene matches. The length of the CDR3 is 14 residues. DNA for the CDR3: TGTGCCAGCAGTTTACAGGGGGCCCAAGAGACCCAGTACTTC. Translation: CASSLQGAQETQYF.

This rearrangement joins TRBV29-1 to TRBJ1-2, with D perhaps matching TRBD1 (5 bases). The CDR3 is 13 residues long. The germline gives CDR1 SQVTM, CDR2 ANQGSEA. Trimming pared 3 bases from V and 2 bases from J, leaving 10 bases between. Here the CDR3 reads CSVDPGVNYGYTF. The DNA of the CDR3 is TGCAGCGTTGATCCGGGGGTGAACTATGGCTACACCTTC. The full variable domain, completed using reference TRBV29-1 and TRBJ1-2, is SAVISQKPSRDICQRGTSLTIQCQVDSQVTMMFWYRQQPGQSLTLIATANQGSEATYESGFVIDKFPISRPNLTFSTLTVSNMSPEDSSIYLCSVDPGVNYGYTFGSGTRLTVV.

In its sample, this clone was seen once. The CDR3 loop reads CASRPGGQETQYF. CDR3 DNA: TGTGCCAGCAGGCCTGGGGGGCAGGAGACCCAGTACTTC. The chain joins TRBV2 to TRBJ2-5, with D perhaps matching TRBD1 or TRBD2 (6 bases each). This CDR3 is 13 amino acids long. Trimming stripped 6 bases from V and 5 bases from J, with 13 bases between. Per germline, CDR1 SNHLY and CDR2 FYNNEI.

The chain combines TRBV4-1 with TRBJ2-2; TRBD2 aligns across 9 bases. Germline V gene lookup returns CDR1 MGHRA and CDR2 YSYEKL. The V and J ends lost 1 base and 3 bases, in that order; junction bases with no gene match: 9. The CDR3 is 18 residues long. The DNA for the CDR3 is TGCGCCAGCAGCCAAGTGGCGGGCGGGGGGGCTGACACCGGGGAGCTGTTTTTT. This gives the protein CASSQVAGGGADTGELFF.

This sequence joins TRBV11-3 and TRBJ2-2, with D possibly matching TRBD2 (5 bases). In germline, CDR1 is SGHNT, CDR2 YENEEA. The CDR3 has 13 amino acids. V shed 1 base and J shed 5 bases, with 5 bases lying between them. CDR3 sequence (DNA): TGTGCCAGCAGCTTAGCGGGGACCGGGGAGCTGTTTTTT. Protein: CASSLAGTGELFF.

The chain uses TRBV10-2 and TRBJ2-7; 7 bases agree with TRBD2. The CDR3 has 14 amino acids. CDR1 WSHSY and CDR2 SAAADI come from the germline V gene. Losses at the gene ends were 8 bases for V and 2 bases for J; bases not matched to a gene: 9. The CDR3 region is CASGVGGVTYEQYF. In DNA, the CDR3 is TGCGCCAGCGGGGTGGGGGGGGTGACCTACGAGCAGTACTTC.

The rearrangement joins TRBV27 to TRBJ2-3, with D possibly TRBD1 on 6 matching bases. The CDR3 loop spans 15 amino acids. Looked up from germline, CDR1 is MNHEY and CDR2 is SMNVEV (reference sequence). V lost 3 bases and J 4 bases, leaving 14 bases between the germline ends. CDR3 bases: TGTGCCAGCAGTTTGTTTACAGGGAAGGCAGATACGCAGTATTTT. Translation: CASSLFTGKADTQYF.

The chain has TRBV19 and TRBJ2-5, with 10 bases fitting TRBD2. Germline CDR1 reads LNHDA; CDR2 reads SQIVND (reference sequence). Trimming took 3 bases from V and 8 from J; bases not matched to a gene: 12. The CDR3 totals 16 residues. The CDR3 region has the DNA TGTGCCAGTAGTATCGCGGTTGGGCTAGCGGGGGAAACCCAGTACTTC. It encodes CASSIAVGLAGETQYF.

The chain combines TRBV15 with TRBJ2-5; D gene uncertain. Trimming shortened V by 1 base and J by 5 bases, and 8 bases separated the two germline ends. The CDR3 extends over 13 amino acids. From germline, CDR1 is LNHNV and CDR2 YYDKDF (reference sequence). CDR3 sequence: CATSRVLEETQYF. In DNA, the CDR3 is TGTGCCACCAGCAGAGTTTTGGAGGAGACCCAGTACTTC.

This chain joins TRBV2 and TRBJ2-5, with D possibly being TRBD1 (5 bases). The J call may be wrong; the DNA end is better matched by TRBJ2-7. The CDR3 extends over 12 amino acids. Per germline, CDR1 SNHLY and CDR2 FYNNEI. CDR3 nucleotide sequence: TGTGCCAGCAGTGAAATCAGGGACGAGCAGTACTTC. This codes for CASSEIRDEQYF.

This sequence joins TRBV19 and TRBJ2-7, with D possibly matching TRBD2 (5 bases). V lost 5 bases and J 6 bases, leaving 14 bases between the germline ends. The CDR3 totals 13 residues. Germline V gives CDR1 LNHDA, CDR2 SQIVND (reference sequence). The CDR3 here is CASSASTNLEQYF. For the CDR3, the DNA is TGTGCCAGTAGTGCCTCGACTAACCTCGAGCAGTACTTC.

This clone has only one observation. The chain combines TRBV6-4 with TRBJ2-1; D unclear. V lost 2 bases to trimming and J lost 9 bases, with 14 bases between them. The CDR3 runs 14 residues. Germline V gene lookup returns CDR1 MRHNA and CDR2 SNTAGT. The CDR3 DNA reads TGTGCCAGCAGTGACGGTATAGCCTCAAGTGAGCAGTTCTTC. Its translation: CASSDGIASSEQFF.

This clone was counted only a few times. The chain combines TRBV4-1 with TRBJ2-3; a possible D gene is TRBD2 (5 bases). CDR1 and CDR2 (germline): MGHRA, YSYEKL. CDR3 length: 15 amino acids. The V gene lost 0 bases and the J gene lost 4 bases, with 11 bases spanning the gap. CDR3 nucleotides: TGCGCCAGCAGCCAAGATCGGGGAGTCTCAGATACGCAGTATTTT. Residues: CASSQDRGVSDTQYF.

The V gene is TRBV5-1, the J gene TRBJ2-7, with D possibly TRBD1 on 5 matching bases. Germline CDR1 is SGHRS and CDR2 is YFSETQ. The ends were cut back, 0 bases at V and 4 bases at J, with 11 bases in the middle. The CDR3 runs to 14 residues. The CDR3 nucleotides are TGCGCCAGCAGCTTGGAGGGGATCCCATACGAGCAGTACTTC. This sequence encodes CASSLEGIPYEQYF.

CDR3 region: CASSLTGGDYNSPLHF. CDR3 DNA sequence: TGCGCCAGCAGCTTGACAGGGGGCGACTATAATTCACCCCTCCACTTT. This chain links TRBV5-1 with TRBJ1-6; TRBD1 agrees at 9 bases. The V gene's germline CDR1 is SGHRS and CDR2 YFSETQ. The CDR3 is 16 amino acids. J gave up 3 bases and V 1 base, and 2 bases lay outside the gene matches.

V is TRBV19 and J is TRBJ2-2; 7 nucleotides agree with TRBD1. The CDR3 runs 13 residues. The V gene's germline CDR1 is LNHDA and CDR2 SQIVND (reference sequence). The ends lost 8 bases at V and 4 bases at J; junction bases unmatched: 4. The CDR3 nucleotides read TGTGCCAGTGAGGACAGGAGCACCGGGGAGCTGTTTTTT. Translation gives CASEDRSTGELFF.

The DNA of the CDR3 is TGCGCCAGCAGCTTGGACAGCAAGGACGGCCACGAGCAGTACTTC. Its translation: CASSLDSKDGHEQYF. The rearrangement uses TRBV5-1 and TRBJ2-7; D is undetermined. The CDR3 runs to 15 residues. Between the trimmed V and J ends, which lost 0 bases and 5 bases, there was a span of 15 bases. The V gene's germline CDR1 is SGHRS and CDR2 YFSETQ.

The chain recombines TRBV18 with TRBJ2-3, with D unclear. The CDR3 contains 15 residues. With 2 bases removed from V and 6 bases from J, the gap between germline ends came to 15 bases. The germline V gene encodes CDR1 KGHSH and CDR2 LQKENI. The DNA for the CDR3 is TGTGCCAGCTCACCAGTTGCTAGTGCACCCGATACGCAGTATTTT. As protein: CASSPVASAPDTQYF.

This clone has a single count. This sequence joins TRBV7-8 and TRBJ2-3; D possibly corresponds to TRBD1 (6 bases). The V gene's germline CDR1 is SGHVS and CDR2 FQNEAQ. V lost 4 bases and J lost 3, with 14 bases in between. The CDR3 length is 15 residues. The CDR3 is CASSSLTGLTDTQYF. The CDR3 DNA follows: TGTGCCAGCAGCTCCTTGACAGGATTGACAGATACGCAGTATTTT.

The rearrangement uses TRBV7-6 and TRBJ2-2; 12 bases align to TRBD1. Germline V lookup: CDR1 SGHVS, CDR2 FNYEAQ. The CDR3 is 17 amino acids. The trim removed 0 bases at V and 7 bases at J, leaving 6 bases unmatched. DNA for the CDR3: TGTGCCAGCAGCTTAGCCCCGGGACAGGGGGCTAACGGGGAGCTGTTTTTT. This sequence encodes CASSLAPGQGANGELFF.

A single count supports this clone. The V gene is TRBV30, the J gene TRBJ2-2, with D unresolved. The germline V gene encodes CDR1 GTSNPN and CDR2 SVGIG (reference sequence). Trimming removed 2 bases at V and 6 bases at J, with 4 bases between. CDR3 size: 11 residues. CDR3 DNA sequence: TGTGCCTGGAGTTTGCCCGGGGAGCTGTTTTTT. It is translated as CAWSLPGELFF.

This clone was picked up one time. V and J are TRBV7-2 and TRBJ2-7; D gene uncertain. CDR1 is SGHTA, CDR2 FQGNSA, per germline. The length of the CDR3 is 13 residues. V lost 1 base and J 5 bases, leaving 9 bases between the germline ends. DNA of the CDR3: TGTGCCAGCAGCTTAGGTACAAGGGACGAGCAGTACTTC. This codes for CASSLGTRDEQYF. Full variable domain (rest looked up from reference TRBV7-2 and TRBJ2-7): GAGVSQSPSNKVTEKGKDVELRCDPISGHTALYWYRQSLGQGLEFLIYFQGNSAPDKSGLPSDRFSAERTGGSVSTLTIQRTQQEDSAVYLCASSLGTRDEQYFGPGTRLTVT.

The chain employs TRBV4-1 and TRBJ1-5; TRBD1 might be the D (5 bases). This CDR3 contains 18 residues. Germline V CDR1 and CDR2: MGHRA, YSYEKL. Trimming left V 0 bases short and J 0 bases short, with 15 bases between. The DNA for the CDR3 is TGCGCCAGCAGCCAAGAGGGTCGGGGGTCGTATAGCAATCAGCCCCAGCATTTT. It translates to CASSQEGRGSYSNQPQHF.

This chain joins TRBV7-2 and TRBJ2-1, with D possibly being TRBD1 or TRBD2 (5 bases each). This CDR3 contains 19 residues. Per the germline V gene, CDR1 is SGHTA and CDR2 is FQGNSA. Trimming shortened V by 0 bases and J by 4 bases, and 22 bases separated the two germline ends. The CDR3 spells CASSLAGVPRGPRYNEQFF. Written as DNA, the CDR3 is TGTGCCAGCAGCTTAGCGGGGGTCCCCAGAGGGCCCCGTTACAATGAGCAGTTCTTC.

This sequence joins TRBV13 and TRBJ2-3, with D possibly being TRBD1 (5 bases). The V end lost 5 bases, the J end lost 6 bases, and 12 bases lay between the germline ends. The CDR3 extends over 13 amino acids. Looked up from germline, CDR1 is PRHDT and CDR2 is FYEKMQ (reference sequence). The CDR3 here is CASSHDSPDTQYF. CDR3 nucleotides: TGTGCCAGCAGCCATGACAGCCCCGATACGCAGTATTTT.

The CDR3: CASSDPGGAGGPRETQYF. CDR3 nucleotides: TGTGCCAGCAGTGATCCGGGAGGGGCCGGGGGGCCGAGGGAGACCCAGTACTTC. V and J are TRBV2 and TRBJ2-5, with TRBD2 identical over 8 bases. V trimming: 3 bases; J trimming: 5 bases; junction bases outside the gene matches: 17. Germline lookup yields CDR1 SNHLY and CDR2 FYNNEI. This CDR3 region has 18 residues. Supplemented by reference TRBV2 and TRBJ2-5, the full variable domain reads EPEVTQTPSHQVTQMGQEVILRCVPISNHLYFYWYRQILGQKVEFLVSFYNNEISEKSEIFDDQFSVERPDGSNFTLKIRSTKLEDSAMYFCASSDPGGAGGPRETQYFGPGTRLLVL.